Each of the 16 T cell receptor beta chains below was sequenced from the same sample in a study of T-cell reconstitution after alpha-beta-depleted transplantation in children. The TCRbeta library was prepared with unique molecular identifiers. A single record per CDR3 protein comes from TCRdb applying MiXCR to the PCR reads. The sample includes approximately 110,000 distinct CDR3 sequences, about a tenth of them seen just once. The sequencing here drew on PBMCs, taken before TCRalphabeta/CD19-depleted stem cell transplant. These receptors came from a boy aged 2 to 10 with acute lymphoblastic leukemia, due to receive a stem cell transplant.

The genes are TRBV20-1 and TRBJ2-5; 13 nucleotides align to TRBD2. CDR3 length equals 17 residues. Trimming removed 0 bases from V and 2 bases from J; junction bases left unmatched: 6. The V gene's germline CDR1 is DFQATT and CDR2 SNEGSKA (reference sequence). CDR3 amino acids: CSARDAPGLAGQETQYF. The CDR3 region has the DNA TGCAGTGCTAGAGATGCCCCGGGACTAGCGGGACAAGAGACCCAGTACTTC.

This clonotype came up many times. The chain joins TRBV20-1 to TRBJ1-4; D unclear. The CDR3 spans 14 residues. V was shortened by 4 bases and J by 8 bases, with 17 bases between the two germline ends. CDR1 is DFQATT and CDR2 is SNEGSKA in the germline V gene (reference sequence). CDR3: CSAMAQHGWEKLFF. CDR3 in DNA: TGCAGTGCTATGGCGCAGCACGGGTGGGAAAAACTGTTTTTT.

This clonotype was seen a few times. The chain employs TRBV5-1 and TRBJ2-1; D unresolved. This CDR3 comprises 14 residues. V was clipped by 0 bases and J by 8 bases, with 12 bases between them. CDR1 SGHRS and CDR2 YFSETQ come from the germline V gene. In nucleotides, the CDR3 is TGCGCCAGCAGCTTGGCGGGCTCAGCCCATGAGCAGTTCTTC. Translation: CASSLAGSAHEQFF.

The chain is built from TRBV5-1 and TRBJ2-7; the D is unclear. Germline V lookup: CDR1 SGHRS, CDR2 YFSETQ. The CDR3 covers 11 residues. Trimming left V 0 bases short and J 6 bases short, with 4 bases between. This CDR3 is CASSLEGEQYF. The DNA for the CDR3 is TGCGCCAGCAGCTTGGAAGGCGAGCAGTACTTC.

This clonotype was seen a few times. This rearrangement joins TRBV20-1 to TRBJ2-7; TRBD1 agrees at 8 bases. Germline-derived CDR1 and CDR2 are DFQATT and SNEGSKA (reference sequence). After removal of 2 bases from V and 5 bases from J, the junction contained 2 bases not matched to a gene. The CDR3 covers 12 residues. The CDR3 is CSARQGAHEQYF. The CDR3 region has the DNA TGCAGTGCTAGACAGGGGGCGCACGAGCAGTACTTC.

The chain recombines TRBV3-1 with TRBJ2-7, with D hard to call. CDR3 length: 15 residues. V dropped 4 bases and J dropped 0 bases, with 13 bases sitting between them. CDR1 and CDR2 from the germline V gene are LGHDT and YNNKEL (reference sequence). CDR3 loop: CASSLGQDGSYEQYF. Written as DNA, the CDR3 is TGTGCCAGCAGCCTCGGGCAGGACGGCTCCTACGAGCAGTACTTC.

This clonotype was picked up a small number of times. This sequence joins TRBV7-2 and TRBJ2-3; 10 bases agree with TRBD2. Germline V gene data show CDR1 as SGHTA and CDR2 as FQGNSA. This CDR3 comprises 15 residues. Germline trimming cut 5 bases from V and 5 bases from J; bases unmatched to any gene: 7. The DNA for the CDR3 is TGTGCCAGCAGCCCAAGCAGCGGGAGGGGAGATACGCAGTATTTT. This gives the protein CASSPSSGRGDTQYF.

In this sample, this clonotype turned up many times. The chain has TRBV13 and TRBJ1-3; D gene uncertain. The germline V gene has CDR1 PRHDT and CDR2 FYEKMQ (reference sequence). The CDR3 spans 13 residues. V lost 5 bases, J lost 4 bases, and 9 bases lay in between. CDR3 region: CASSRTRGNTIYF. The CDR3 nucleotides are TGTGCCAGCAGCCGGACTCGAGGAAACACCATATATTTT.

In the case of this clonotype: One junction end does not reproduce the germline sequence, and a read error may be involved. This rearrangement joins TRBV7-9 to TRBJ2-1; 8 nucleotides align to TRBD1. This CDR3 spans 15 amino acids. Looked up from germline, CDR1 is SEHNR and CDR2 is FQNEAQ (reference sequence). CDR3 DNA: TGTGCCAGCAGCTTAGTCCAGGGGGCGAGGAATGAGGAGTTCTTC. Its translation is CASSLVQGARNEEFF.

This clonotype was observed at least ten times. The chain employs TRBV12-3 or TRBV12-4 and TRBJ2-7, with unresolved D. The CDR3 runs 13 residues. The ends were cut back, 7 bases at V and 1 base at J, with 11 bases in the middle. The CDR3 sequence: CASTGLVSYEQYF. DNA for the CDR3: TGTGCCAGCACGGGCCTAGTGTCCTACGAGCAGTACTTC.

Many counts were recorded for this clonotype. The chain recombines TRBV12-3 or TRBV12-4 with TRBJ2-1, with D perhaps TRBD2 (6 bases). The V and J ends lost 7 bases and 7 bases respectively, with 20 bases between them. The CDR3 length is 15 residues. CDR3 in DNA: TGTGCCAGCACGTTCGGGAGATCCCTGGGTAATGAGCAGTTCTTC. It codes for CASTFGRSLGNEQFF.

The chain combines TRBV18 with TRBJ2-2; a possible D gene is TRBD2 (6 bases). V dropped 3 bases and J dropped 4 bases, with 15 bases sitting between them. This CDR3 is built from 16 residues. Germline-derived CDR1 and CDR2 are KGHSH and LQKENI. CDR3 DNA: TGTGCCAGCTCACCTTCGATGGCGGGAATCACCGGGGAGCTGTTTTTT. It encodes CASSPSMAGITGELFF.

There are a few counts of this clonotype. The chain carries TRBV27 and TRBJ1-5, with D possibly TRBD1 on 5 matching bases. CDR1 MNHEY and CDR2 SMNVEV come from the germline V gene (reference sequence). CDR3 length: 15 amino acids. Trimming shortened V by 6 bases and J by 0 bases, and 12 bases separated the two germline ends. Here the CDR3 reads CASRPMGHSNQPQHF. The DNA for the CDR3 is TGTGCCAGCAGGCCAATGGGGCATAGCAATCAGCCCCAGCATTTT.

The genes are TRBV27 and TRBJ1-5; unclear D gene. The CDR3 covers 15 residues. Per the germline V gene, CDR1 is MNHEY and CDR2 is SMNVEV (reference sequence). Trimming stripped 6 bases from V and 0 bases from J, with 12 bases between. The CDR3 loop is CASSPTRPSNQPQHF. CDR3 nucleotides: TGTGCCAGCAGCCCGACAAGACCTAGCAATCAGCCCCAGCATTTT.

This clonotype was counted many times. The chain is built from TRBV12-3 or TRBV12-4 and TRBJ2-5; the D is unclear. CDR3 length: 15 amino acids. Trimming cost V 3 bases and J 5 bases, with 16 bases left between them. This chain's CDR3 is CASSFWIGPVETQYF. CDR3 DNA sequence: TGTGCCAGCAGTTTCTGGATTGGGCCCGTTGAGACCCAGTACTTC.

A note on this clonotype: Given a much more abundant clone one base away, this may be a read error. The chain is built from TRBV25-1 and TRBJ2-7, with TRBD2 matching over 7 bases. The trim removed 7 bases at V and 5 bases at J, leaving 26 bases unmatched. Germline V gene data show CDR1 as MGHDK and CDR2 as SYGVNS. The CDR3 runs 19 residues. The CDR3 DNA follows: TGTGCCAGCACACCTCCGCTCACTAGCGCCCCGAGTAGGAACAACGAGCAGTACTTC. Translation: CASTPPLTSAPSRNNEQYF.